This T cell receptor (beta chain) was identified in a study of CD8 T cells in ankylosing spondylitis (dated by TCRdb to the late 2010s). Some background on the complete study: The study profiled T cell receptor beta repertoires in healthy donors and ankylosing spondylitis patients to find disease-linked TCR variants. The full study cohort was made up of under 30 ankylosing spondylitis patients and over 90 healthy donors. Peripheral blood was sampled, and synovial fluid was additionally collected from ankylosing spondylitis patients. Overall study results and their limits: A CD8+ phenotype was shown by the disease-linked clones, which were found at relatively low frequencies in peripheral blood. Some motif variants were previously reported in synovial fluid and blood of reactive arthritis patients, suggesting common disease-initiation mechanisms. The disease-linked clones were reported as significantly enriched in matched synovial fluid samples from ankylosing spondylitis patients. A TCR beta motif of 7 or 8 highly homologous amino acid variants appeared characteristic of blood from ankylosing spondylitis patients.

The instrument was an Illumina HiSeq 2500. TCR beta libraries were prepared by quantitative 5'-RACE with molecular barcodes. Per the authors' processing: Disease-linked TCR variants were identified with a new computational method built on a probabilistic model of VDJ rearrangement. The public reads were run again by TCRdb, first through fastp at Q25 and then through MiXCR, and only productive beta chains were kept. Under each unique CDR3 protein, matching rows form one entry showing the most common genes and DNA. The authors' filters were not applied to this entry. For this sample the table gives a few hundred thousand distinct CDR3 sequences, of which around 7.9% were detected only once. Over 12% of the sample rests with the top ten. This clonotype has a count of ten or more. Its specific antigen is unknown. No clone much larger than this one lies a single base away; base qualities are absent. The sequencing sample was made of blood, either unsorted or a sorted T cell fraction (not recorded which). The TCR originated in a male donor with ankylosing spondylitis.

The DNA reads as follows: TGTGCCAGCAGCTCGGGACCCACACTCAATGAGCAGTTCTTC. Its product reads: CASSSGPTLNEQFF. The chain couples TRBV27 to TRBJ2-1; the D gene is perhaps TRBD1 or TRBD2, each of them matching over 5 bases. Looking up the germline V gene (reference sequence) yields CDR1 MNHEY and CDR2 SMNVEV. V and J lose 6 bases and 6 bases, and a span of 15 bases separates them. From its cysteine to its phenylalanine, the CDR3 spans 14 amino acids. CDR3 DNA only is kept here, 42 bases in frame from base 1.